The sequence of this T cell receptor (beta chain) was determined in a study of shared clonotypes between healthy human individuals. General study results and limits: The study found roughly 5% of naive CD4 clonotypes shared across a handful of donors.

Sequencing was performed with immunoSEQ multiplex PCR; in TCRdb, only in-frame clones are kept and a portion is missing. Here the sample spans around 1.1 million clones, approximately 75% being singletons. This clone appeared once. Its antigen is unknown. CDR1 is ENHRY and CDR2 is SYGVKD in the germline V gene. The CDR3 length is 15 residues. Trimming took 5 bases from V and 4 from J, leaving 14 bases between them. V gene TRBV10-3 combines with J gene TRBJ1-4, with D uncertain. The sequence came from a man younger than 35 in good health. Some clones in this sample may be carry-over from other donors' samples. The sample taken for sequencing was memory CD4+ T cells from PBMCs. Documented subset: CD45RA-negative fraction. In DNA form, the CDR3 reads TGTGCCATCAGTCCGTATCTACCGGGTAATGAAAAACTGTTTTTT. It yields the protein CAISPYLPGNEKLFF.